This T cell receptor beta chain was obtained from a study of identifying expanded T cells in peripheral blood (dated by TCRdb to about 2019). As for the study more broadly: Technical replicates were generated by sequencing separate aliquots of the same genomic DNA pool, and four replicates were compared pairwise.

The germline V gene gives CDR1 as KGHSH and CDR2 as LQKENI. From the cysteine up to the phenylalanine, the CDR3 has a length of 13 residues. The retained sequence is limited to the CDR3, 39 bases, with the frame set at the first base. The germline ends are 13 bases apart after V is trimmed by 3 bases and J by 8 bases. No immune events such as infections were documented for the healthy donors during the collection period. Healthy-donor blood repertoires served as a training cohort to calibrate time-dependent variance in a beta-binomial model of T-cell clone differential abundance. The training cohort included around 10 healthy donors, of whom 3 were female and 7 were male. An age range of roughly 29 to 70 years, with an average of about 45 years, was recorded for the donors. Obtained from a commercial supplier, whole blood was collected from each healthy donor at three time points set around two weeks apart. For immunosequencing, genomic DNA was extracted from whole blood that had not been sorted.

In regard to this clone: Which antigen it targets is not known. No qualities accompany the bases; no much larger clone lies one base away.

Summary of the overall study and its limitations: Across all healthy-donor time intervals, the beta-binomial model significantly cut both the number of clones called differentially abundant and the false-positive rate. The binomial model flagged roughly 1.3 differentially abundant clones between technical replicates but about 16 over around two weeks and roughly 19 over roughly 4 weeks. The authors expected that biological variance in healthy repertoires might rise further over much longer intervals, such as months to years. In all healthy donors, the variance in clone template counts between samples taken 2 to 3 weeks apart rose significantly as total template count increased.

TCRbeta CDR3 regions were profiled with the immunoSEQ Assay using bias-controlled multiplex PCR amplification of genomic DNA. In the source study's methods: To quantify the absolute abundance of each unique TCRbeta CDR3 region, the sequences were collapsed and filtered. Differential abundance was tested with two models: a binomial (Fisher-equivalent) model and a beta-binomial model that adds time-dependent variance fitted from healthy donors. Any clone with fewer than 5 combined templates was excluded, and a clone was called differentially abundant if its Benjamini-Hochberg FDR was below 0.01. In the beta-binomial model, variance was expressed as a function of the total template count across the two samples, in the form v = (b*log(k)+a)^2. TCRdb took this table from immuneACCESS and kept in-frame rearrangements with V and J called. Such tables lack part of the clones; where checked against another copy, unresolved V genes explain under half of the gap, and the rest is unexplained. V and J calls and clone size are as listed in that table; D and trimming were resolved from the DNA. The sample table records 70,000 or so clones; 90% of these occur just once. Of the sample, 3.3% falls within the top ten clones.

Recombination linked TRBV18 to TRBJ1-2; no D gene is confidently identified. The specimen sequenced was blood. The TCR originated in a person aged 18-70 years in good health. The nucleotides read TGTGCCAGCTCACCGGAAGGGATAGGCGGCTACACCTTC. Its translation reads: CASSPEGIGGYTF.